The 23 T cell receptor beta chains given below trace back to one sample, sequenced in a study of T-cell memory formation after mild COVID-19. One entry per CDR3 protein, called by TCRdb with MiXCR from the 5' RACE reads. The table lists hundreds of thousands of distinct CDR3 sequences, 23% of them singletons, with around 13% in the top ten. Sequenced material: PBMCs or a T cell subset sorted from them (not recorded which). The origin of the receptors is an adult woman who had mild COVID-19 (a few samples of this study predate the infection). Cell type and time point are not known.

This clonotype was observed a single time. This chain uses TRBV7-9 with TRBJ1-2; D possibly corresponds to TRBD1 (5 bases). The germline CDR1 and CDR2 sequences are SEHNR and FQNEAQ (reference sequence). The CDR3 consists of 14 residues. Trimming stripped 2 bases from V and 6 bases from J, with 13 bases between. CDR3 region: CASSLIDSPHGYTF. CDR3 bases: TGTGCCAGCAGCTTAATAGACAGCCCCCATGGCTACACCTTC. The variable domain in full, with the rest retrieved from reference TRBV7-9 and TRBJ1-2, is DTGVSQNPRHKITKRGQNVTFRCDPISEHNRLYWYRQTLGQGPEFLTYFQNEAQLEKSRLLSDRFSAERPKGSFSTLEIQRTEQGDSAMYLCASSLIDSPHGYTFGSGTRLTVV.

Only a few counts were recorded for this clonotype. V is TRBV12-3 or TRBV12-4 and J is TRBJ2-1, with a possible D match to TRBD1 (6 bases). V was shortened by 6 bases and J by 7 bases, with 19 bases between the two germline ends. The CDR3 extends over 15 amino acids. The DNA for the CDR3 is TGTGCCAGCAGAAAAACAGGGTCAGTGGGAAATGAGCAGTTCTTC. As protein: CASRKTGSVGNEQFF.

Written as DNA, the CDR3 is TGTGCCAGCAGTTTATCGAGCGCAGGATCAATGAACACTGAAGCTTTCTTT. It is translated as CASSLSSAGSMNTEAFF. The chain has TRBV27 and TRBJ1-1; no definite D call. Germline CDR1 reads MNHEY; CDR2 reads SMNVEV (reference sequence). This CDR3 is 17 amino acids long. With 0 bases removed from V and 0 bases from J, the gap between germline ends came to 14 bases.

A few counts support this clonotype. The chain carries TRBV6-4 and TRBJ2-1; the match to TRBD1 covers 10 bases. V shed 6 bases, J shed 0 bases, and the junction held 8 bases outside the gene matches. The CDR3 sequence is 17 residues long. In germline, CDR1 is MRHNA, CDR2 SNTAGT. The DNA of the CDR3 is TGTGCCAGCAGCTCCGGGACAGGGGAAAGCTCCTACAATGAGCAGTTCTTC. Translating it yields CASSSGTGESSYNEQFF.

This chain links TRBV10-2 with TRBJ2-5, with 8 bases lining up with TRBD1. V was pared by 7 bases and J by 4 bases, with 11 bases of the junction left unmatched. Germline V lookup: CDR1 WSHSY, CDR2 SAAADI. This CDR3 region has 15 residues. The CDR3 region is CASNLGQARGETQYF. CDR3 nucleotides: TGCGCCAGCAACTTGGGACAGGCTAGGGGAGAGACCCAGTACTTC.

This clonotype has more than one count but fewer than ten. The chain recombines TRBV20-1 with TRBJ1-1; the D gene is possibly TRBD1 (6 bases). This CDR3 is 12 amino acids long. The germline V and J ends were trimmed by 5 bases and 5 bases, with 12 bases remaining between them. Per the germline V gene, CDR1 is DFQATT and CDR2 is SNEGSKA (reference sequence). CDR3 bases: TGCAGTGCTTTCATCAGGGGAACTGAAGCTTTCTTT. Protein product: CSAFIRGTEAFF.

The chain couples TRBV6-5 to TRBJ1-1, with a tentative D call TRBD1 (5 bases). The germline V gene encodes CDR1 MNHEY and CDR2 SVGAGI. CDR3 size: 14 residues. Between the trimmed V and J ends, which lost 4 bases and 4 bases, there was a span of 13 bases. CDR3 region: CASSSGGSVTEAFF. CDR3 coding DNA: TGTGCCAGCAGTTCTGGGGGTTCAGTCACTGAAGCTTTCTTT.

The CDR3 region is CASSQSGKEYF. CDR3 nucleotide sequence: TGTGCCAGCAGCCAATCCGGGAAAGAGTACTTC. The chain uses TRBV4-2 and TRBJ2-7, with a possible D match to TRBD2 (5 bases). The CDR3 has 11 amino acids. V was trimmed by 2 bases and J by 11 bases, leaving 10 bases between them. Per germline, CDR1 LGHNA and CDR2 YNFKEQ.

This chain joins TRBV18 and TRBJ2-7; D unclear. This CDR3 contains 14 residues. Deletions cut 0 bases from V and 2 bases from J, with 8 bases between. Germline loops: CDR1 KGHSH, CDR2 LQKENI. The CDR3 nucleotides read TGTGCCAGCTCACCACCCTCCGAAACCTACGAGCAGTACTTC. Protein product: CASSPPSETYEQYF.

The V call is TRBV12-3 or TRBV12-4, the J call TRBJ1-5; 8 bases are a match to TRBD1. Trimming at V came to 5 bases and at J to 4 bases, leaving 10 bases not matched to a gene. The CDR3 extends over 16 amino acids. The CDR3 DNA reads TGTGCCAGCAGTCAAGGGGGGTGGACAGGGAATCAGCCCCAGCATTTT. Protein sequence: CASSQGGWTGNQPQHF.

V usage is TRBV4-1 and J usage is TRBJ2-2; 11 nucleotides agree with TRBD2. The germline CDR1 and CDR2 sequences are MGHRA and YSYEKL. The CDR3 spans 15 residues. V dropped 1 base and J dropped 13; count of bases not matched to a gene: 8. In nucleotides, the CDR3 is TGCGCCAGCAGCCAAGGACTAGCGGGGAGCCCTCGGCTGTTTTTT. It translates to CASSQGLAGSPRLFF.

This clonotype occurred many times. The V and J genes are TRBV9 and TRBJ2-2; no clear D gene. Germline V CDR1 and CDR2: SGDLS, YYNGEE. V lost 0 bases and J lost 3, with 0 bases in between. This CDR3 contains 12 residues. The CDR3 sequence is CASSVDTGELFF. In DNA form, the CDR3 reads TGTGCCAGCAGCGTAGACACCGGGGAGCTGTTTTTT.

The chain recombines TRBV13 with TRBJ2-7; no reliable D call. Germline CDR1 PRHDT, CDR2 FYEKMQ (reference sequence). The CDR3 contains 13 residues. The V end was cut by 5 bases, the J end by 0 bases, with 8 bases between. The CDR3 DNA sequence: TGTGCCAGCAGCCCGACTCGCTCCTACGAGCAGTACTTC. Translation gives CASSPTRSYEQYF.

Only a few counts were recorded for this clonotype. The rearrangement uses TRBV6-5 and TRBJ1-1; no reliable D call. The CDR3 runs to 15 residues. Germline values: CDR1 MNHEY, CDR2 SVGAGI. The V and J ends lost 0 bases and 0 bases respectively, with 8 bases between them. The CDR3 DNA reads as TGTGCCAGCAGTTACTCCGGCCGGGTGAACACTGAAGCTTTCTTT. Its protein is CASSYSGRVNTEAFF.

This clonotype came up a few times. V gene TRBV12-3 or TRBV12-4 combines with J gene TRBJ1-2; 7 bases fit TRBD1. The CDR3 sequence is 13 residues long. The CDR3 DNA sequence: TGTGCTACACGGGACAGTGATAACTATGGCTACACCTTC. Its protein product is CATRDSDNYGYTF.

This clonotype showed up just a few times. The V and J genes are TRBV12-3 or TRBV12-4 and TRBJ1-1; D possibly corresponds to TRBD1 (6 bases). CDR3 length equals 13 residues. Trimming stripped 5 bases from V and 7 bases from J, with 14 bases between. The CDR3, as DNA: TGTGCCAGCAGTAAACAGGGTGAAAATGAAGCTTTCTTT. Protein sequence: CASSKQGENEAFF.

This clonotype was observed a few times. The chain links TRBV9 to TRBJ1-1; a weak D match, TRBD1 (6 bases). The CDR3 sequence is 16 residues long. Trimming took 3 bases from V and 5 from J, leaving 20 bases between them. CDR1 is SGDLS and CDR2 is YYNGEE in the germline V gene. CDR3 in amino acids: CASSDPITGRGTEAFF. CDR3 coding DNA: TGTGCCAGCAGCGACCCGATCACAGGGAGGGGGACTGAAGCTTTCTTT.

This clonotype was detected once. This chain uses TRBV5-5 with TRBJ1-2, with D possibly matching TRBD1 (5 bases). Trimming took 0 bases from V and 7 from J, leaving 13 bases between them. Germline assignment: CDR1 SGHKS and CDR2 YYEKEE (reference sequence). The CDR3 runs to 14 residues. CDR3 nucleotides: TGTGCCAGCAGCTTGGGACCAGGGAATAGTGGCTACACCTTC. Translation gives CASSLGPGNSGYTF.

The chain links TRBV6-5 to TRBJ1-2; D is unclear. CDR3 length: 14 residues. Germline V lookup: CDR1 MNHEY, CDR2 SVGAGI. The V gene lost 0 bases and the J gene lost 2 bases, with 7 bases spanning the gap. CDR3 protein: CASSYSRLNYGYTF. CDR3 DNA: TGTGCCAGCAGTTACTCGCGGCTCAACTATGGCTACACCTTC.

In this sample, this clonotype turned up many times. The rearrangement joins TRBV7-9 to TRBJ2-3; maybe TRBD2 (5 bases). V dropped 1 base and J dropped 1 base, with 6 bases sitting between them. The CDR3 is 14 amino acids. Germline values: CDR1 SEHNR, CDR2 FQNEAQ (reference sequence). The CDR3 DNA sequence: TGTGCCAGCAGCTTAGACGGGGGCACAGATACGCAGTATTTT. Translation gives CASSLDGGTDTQYF.

This clonotype was seen only a few times. The chain joins TRBV7-3 to TRBJ2-1; D gene uncertain. CDR3 size: 12 residues. V shed 1 base and J shed 6 bases, with 4 bases lying between them. Germline CDR1 reads SGHTA; CDR2 reads FQGTGA. The CDR3 loop is CASSLMANEQFF. In DNA, the CDR3 is TGTGCCAGCAGCTTAATGGCCAATGAGCAGTTCTTC.

This sequence joins TRBV20-1 and TRBJ1-6, with unresolved D. Trimming pared 1 base from V and 1 base from J, leaving 8 bases between. The V gene's germline CDR1 is DFQATT and CDR2 SNEGSKA (reference sequence). The length of the CDR3 is 15 residues. In DNA, the CDR3 is TGCAGTGCTAGAGGTTCGGGGTCCTATAATTCACCCCTCCACTTT. This translates into CSARGSGSYNSPLHF.

The chain has TRBV4-1 and TRBJ2-3; TRBD2 matches 8 bases. The length of the CDR3 is 16 residues. Trimming at V came to 4 bases and at J to 5 bases, leaving 11 bases not matched to a gene. The germline V gene has CDR1 MGHRA and CDR2 YSYEKL. DNA of the CDR3: TGCGCCAGCAGCCTGGGGTCCGGGAGGGCCCAAGATACGCAGTATTTT. Protein: CASSLGSGRAQDTQYF.